This TCR beta chain was observed in a study of CD8+CD57+ T cells in acquired aplastic anemia. Background on the study: The study obtained an average of 3.2 ug of DNA from sorted CD4+ and CD8+ cells.

Per the germline V gene, CDR1 is SNHLY and CDR2 is FYNNEI. Trimming removed 3 bases from V and 0 bases from J; junction bases left unmatched: 3. This CDR3 is built from 16 residues. Genomic DNA, the template, was used for profiling of the TCR beta VDJ and CDR3. TCRdb re-analysed the reads in MiXCR, keeping a single row per CDR3 protein. The sample includes about 190,000 distinct CDR3 sequences, roughly half of them seen just once. The chain employs TRBV2 and TRBJ2-3; 10 nucleotides line up with TRBD2. Sequences were obtained from sorted CD4+, CD8+, or CD8+CD57+ T cells (not recorded which) from PBMCs. The source of this sequence is a human donor in good health, serving as a control. The CDR3 is CASSDSGGPSTDTQYF. The DNA for the CDR3 is TGTGCCAGCAGTGATAGCGGGGGGCCGAGCACAGATACGCAGTATTTT.